A selection of T cell receptor beta chains follows, all from one sample in a study of blood T cell repertoires in COVID-19. TCRdb's copy holds only in-frame clones and misses some; the assay was immunoSEQ multiplex PCR. The sample has about 90,000 clones; around 80% are singletons. Sequencing was done on a sample of peripheral blood. The receptors stem from a man aged 65 to 79 with acute or convalescent COVID-19. Both conserved end residues are part of each CDR3. A D gene is named only where the DNA matches it firmly.

j_gene,d_gene,v_gene,CDR3aa
TRBJ1-1,TRBD1,TRBV7-9,CASSLGSQGAEAFF
TRBJ2-7,TRBD2,TRBV6-1,CASSDLLAGGGPYEQYF
TRBJ1-6,.,TRBV19,CASKQGMTDSPLHF
TRBJ2-1,.,TRBV6-5,CASEPTGHDEQFF
TRBJ1-1,TRBD1,TRBV5-6,CASSSGTGRRYTEAFF
TRBJ2-7,TRBD2,TRBV4-1,CASSHTGLAGGGGEQYF
TRBJ2-4,.,TRBV7-3,CASSSERAGKKYF
TRBJ2-3,TRBD2,TRBV4-1,CASSHHGTSPDTQYF
TRBJ1-3,TRBD1,TRBV6-5,CASSPQGVSGNTIYF
TRBJ1-5,.,TRBV2,CASSEVSSGHNQPQHF
TRBJ1-4,.,TRBV7-9,CASSPRGGGRDEKLFF
TRBJ2-1,TRBD2,TRBV11-2,CASSLDRSPPGLGSYNEQFF
TRBJ2-1,TRBD1,TRBV9,CASSARDRGFGVEQFF
TRBJ1-2,TRBD1,TRBV19,CASTDGGRQGEGYTF
TRBJ2-7,TRBD1,TRBV7-9,CASSWGTGETYEQYF
TRBJ1-5,.,TRBV5-1,CASSLEGGYNQPQHF
TRBJ2-1,.,TRBV9,CASSVATGNEQFF